These T cell receptor beta chains were read from a single sample in a study of T cell repertoires in cytomegalovirus infection. Their cognate antigens are unknown. TCRdb passed the reads through MiXCR, listing each CDR3 protein once. The sample records about 340,000 distinct CDR3 sequences, 29% being singletons. The source material was cultured PBMCs, sampled from culture after CMV antigen stimulation. The origin of the receptors is a human donor in good health (CMV status not recorded). Some clones in this sample may be carry-over from other donors' samples. Both conserved end residues are part of each CDR3. Fields, in order: V gene, clone size, J gene, D gene, CDR3 DNA, CDR3 protein. D genes are given only for firm matches. Rows may omit the clone size; those that give it use once, few, many or a size class.

>TRBV15|few|TRBJ1-3|TRBD1
TGTGCCACCAGCCCGGGACAGTACTCTGGAAACACCATATATTTT
CATSPGQYSGNTIYF
>TRBV18|NA|TRBJ1-4|NA
TGTGCCAGCTCACCACCGATGGAACAGGGAAAACTGTTTTTT
CASSPPMEQGKLFF
>TRBV30|few|TRBJ1-5|TRBD1
TGTGCCTGGAGTGTACCGAGGACAGGCGGTCAGCCCCAGCATTTT
CAWSVPRTGGQPQHF
>TRBV29-1|few|TRBJ1-2|TRBD1
TGCAGTGCCGACAGGGGGAACTATGGCTACACCTTC
CSADRGNYGYTF
>TRBV7-6|many|TRBJ1-1|NA
TGTGCCAGCAGCTTAGCTGGGGCAGGGAGATTGCTGGGCACTGAAGCTTTCTTT
CASSLAGAGRLLGTEAFF
>TRBV7-9|NA|TRBJ1-5|NA
TGTGCCAGCAGCTTAAGCGACTACCCAGGGAAGGATCGGGATGGCAATCAGCCCCAGCATTTT
CASSLSDYPGKDRDGNQPQHF
>TRBV11-3|few|TRBJ1-1|TRBD1
TGTGCCAGCAACGACAGGGTGAACACTGAAGCTTTCTTT
CASNDRVNTEAFF
>TRBV19|NA|TRBJ1-5|TRBD1
TGTGCCAGTAGTTGGACAGGGAATAGCAATCAGCCCCAGCATTTT
CASSWTGNSNQPQHF
>TRBV7-2|many|TRBJ1-2|TRBD1
TGTGCCAGCAGCTTACCGGGACAGCTATATGGCTACACCTTC
CASSLPGQLYGYTF
>TRBV5-1|many|TRBJ2-1|TRBD2
TGCGCCAGCAGCCGACTAGCGGATCCCAATGAGCAGTTCTTC
CASSRLADPNEQFF
>TRBV28|NA|TRBJ1-3|NA
TGTGCCAGCAGGGGCCGTCGGGGGGGTGGAAACACCATATATTTT
CASRGRRGGGNTIYF
>TRBV7-9|NA|TRBJ2-2|TRBD2
TGTGCCAGCAGCACCCCAAGAGGGGAAGGACTAGCTGGTGGAACCGGGGAGCTGTTTTTT
CASSTPRGEGLAGGTGELFF
>TRBV29-1|NA|TRBJ2-3|NA
TGCAGCGTTGTGTCGGACTCCGAAGATATCGATACGCAGTATTTT
CSVVSDSEDIDTQYF
>TRBV10-3|NA|TRBJ1-1|NA
TGTGCCATCAGTGTCCCCCGGGTAGGGGGGAACACTGAAGCTTTCTTT
CAISVPRVGGNTEAFF
>TRBV6-1|few|TRBJ1-5|TRBD1
TGTGCCAGCAGACCGGGACAGGTGTATAGCAATCAGCCCCAGCATTTT
CASRPGQVYSNQPQHF
>TRBV12-3/TRBV12-4|NA|TRBJ1-5|NA
TGTGCCAGCAGTTCCGGGACAAAGAGCAATCAGCCCCAGCATTTT
CASSSGTKSNQPQHF
>TRBV7-9|once|TRBJ2-5|NA
TGTGCCAGCAGCTCCCAGCAGGGATTTGAGACCCAGTACTTC
CASSSQQGFETQYF
>TRBV10-3|few|TRBJ1-5|TRBD1
TGTGCCGTCGGGGGGACAGGGGCCGTGGCCCAGCATTTT
CAVGGTGAVAQHF
>TRBV12-3/TRBV12-4|NA|TRBJ1-1|NA
TGTGCCAGCAGTTTAGGATCGGGGGGGGGAACTGAAGCTTTCTTT
CASSLGSGGGTEAFF
>TRBV7-8|many|TRBJ2-5|TRBD2
TGTGCCAGCAGCTTAGCGACTAGCGGGGGGGCCTGGGAGACCCAGTACTTC
CASSLATSGGAWETQYF
>TRBV9|few|TRBJ1-6|NA
TGTGCCAGCAGCGTGGGGGTGAGCTATAATTCACCCCTCCACTTT
CASSVGVSYNSPLHF
>TRBV11-2|many|TRBJ2-2|NA
TGTGCCAGCAGAAGGACTGCTCTGAACACCGGGGAGCTGTTTTTT
CASRRTALNTGELFF
>TRBV5-1|few|TRBJ1-5|TRBD1
TGCGCCAGCAGCACGAGGGGGCCCTATAGCAATCAGCCCCAGCATTTT
CASSTRGPYSNQPQHF
>TRBV9|NA|TRBJ2-1|TRBD2
TGTGCCAGCAGACCTACGGGGCTAGCGGCCAACAATGAGCAGTTCTTC
CASRPTGLAANNEQFF
>TRBV19|few|TRBJ2-3|TRBD2
TGTGCCAGTAGCCCCCCCTGGGGGATGGCGGGAGCGAAAACAGATACGCAGTATTTT
CASSPPWGMAGAKTDTQYF
>TRBV9|many|TRBJ1-1|NA
TGTGCCAGCAGCGTAGCTTGGACCAACACTGAAGCTTTCTTT
CASSVAWTNTEAFF
>TRBV7-8|many|TRBJ2-4|TRBD2
TGTGCCAGCAGCTTAGACCCCCCTGGGCTAGCGGTCCTCAAAAACATTCAGTACTTC
CASSLDPPGLAVLKNIQYF
>TRBV10-2|few|TRBJ1-1|NA
TGCGCCAGCAGTGGCACCAGGGGTAACACTGAAGCTTTCTTT
CASSGTRGNTEAFF
>TRBV19|NA|TRBJ1-5|NA
TGTGCCAGTAGTATTGCAGGTGGGGATCAGCCCCAGCATTTT
CASSIAGGDQPQHF
>TRBV12-3/TRBV12-4|NA|TRBJ2-3|NA
TGTGCCAGCAGGTTTAAAGACACGATGAGCACAGATACGCAGTATTTT
CASRFKDTMSTDTQYF
>TRBV12-3/TRBV12-4|once|TRBJ2-3|TRBD2
TGTGCCAGCAGTACCCCTCAGCGGGAGCGGAATACGCAGTATTTT
CASSTPQRERNTQYF
>TRBV12-3/TRBV12-4|few|TRBJ1-6|NA
TGTGCCAGCACCTCCGCGGGGACGGGGAATTCACCCCTCCACTTT
CASTSAGTGNSPLHF
>TRBV5-3|NA|TRBJ2-7|NA
TGTGCCAGCAGCTTTGGGGGGAGTGCGAAGGAGCAGTACTTC
CASSFGGSAKEQYF
>TRBV20-1|few|TRBJ1-6|TRBD1
TGCAGTGCTAGAGTTGGGTGGGCAGGGGGCGGCAATTCACCCCTCCACTTT
CSARVGWAGGGNSPLHF
>TRBV7-6|NA|TRBJ2-3|TRBD2
TGTGCCAGCAGCTTAGACGGGGGGGAGACAGATACGCAGTATTTT
CASSLDGGETDTQYF
>TRBV29-1|NA|TRBJ2-3|NA
TGCAGCGTTTCCCTTAGCCCCTCGCGGGATACGCAGTATTTT
CSVSLSPSRDTQYF
>TRBV12-3/TRBV12-4|NA|TRBJ1-1|TRBD1
TGTGCCAGCAGTTCGTCAGGGGGGAACACTGAAGCTTTCTTT
CASSSSGGNTEAFF
>TRBV27|NA|TRBJ2-3|NA
TGTGCCAGCAGTTTAAGGCGGGCATCCTTCACAGATACGCAGTATTTT
CASSLRRASFTDTQYF
>TRBV12-3/TRBV12-4|few|TRBJ1-1|NA
TGTGCCAGCAGACACAGGGAGACCACTGAAGCTTTCTTT
CASRHRETTEAFF
>TRBV2|NA|TRBJ2-7|NA
TGTGCCAGCAGCGTGGACGTGCACGAGCAGTACTTC
CASSVDVHEQYF
>TRBV27|NA|TRBJ2-3|NA
TGTGCCAGCAGTTCGACCCTAAGCACAGATACGCAGTATTTT
CASSSTLSTDTQYF